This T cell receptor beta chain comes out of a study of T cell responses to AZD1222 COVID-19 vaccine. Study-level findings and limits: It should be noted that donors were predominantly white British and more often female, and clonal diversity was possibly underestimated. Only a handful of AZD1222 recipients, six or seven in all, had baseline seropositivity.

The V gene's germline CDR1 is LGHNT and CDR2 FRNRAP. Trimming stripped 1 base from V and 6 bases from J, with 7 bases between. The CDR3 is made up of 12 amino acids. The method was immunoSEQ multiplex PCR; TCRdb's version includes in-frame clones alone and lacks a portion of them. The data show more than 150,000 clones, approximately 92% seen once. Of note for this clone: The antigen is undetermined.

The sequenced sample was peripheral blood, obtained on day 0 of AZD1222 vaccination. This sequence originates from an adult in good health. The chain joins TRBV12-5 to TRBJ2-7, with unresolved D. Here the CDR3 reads CASGLEVLEQYF. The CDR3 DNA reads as TGTGCTAGTGGTTTGGAGGTTCTCGAGCAGTACTTC.